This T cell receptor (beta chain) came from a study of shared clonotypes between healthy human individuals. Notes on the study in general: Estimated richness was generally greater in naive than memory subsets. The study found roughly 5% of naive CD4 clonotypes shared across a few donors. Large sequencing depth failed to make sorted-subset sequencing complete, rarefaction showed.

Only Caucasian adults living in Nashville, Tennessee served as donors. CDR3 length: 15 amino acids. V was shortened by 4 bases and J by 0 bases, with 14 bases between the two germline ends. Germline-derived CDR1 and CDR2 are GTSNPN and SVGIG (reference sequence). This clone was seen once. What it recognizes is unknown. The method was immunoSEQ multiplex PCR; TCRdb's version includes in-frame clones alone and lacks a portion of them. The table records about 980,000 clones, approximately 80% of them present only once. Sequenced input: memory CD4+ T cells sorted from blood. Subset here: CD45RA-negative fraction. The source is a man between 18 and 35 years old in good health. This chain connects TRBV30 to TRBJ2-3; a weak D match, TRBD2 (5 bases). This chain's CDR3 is CAWTPQTGSTDTQYF. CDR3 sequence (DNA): TGTGCCTGGACCCCCCAGACGGGGAGCACAGATACGCAGTATTTT. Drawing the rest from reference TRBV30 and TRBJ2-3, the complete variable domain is SQTIHQWPATLVQPVGSPLSLECTVEGTSNPNLYWYRQAAGRGLQLLFYSVGIGQISSEVPQNLSASRPQDRQFILSSKKLLLSDSGFYLCAWTPQTGSTDTQYFGPGTRLTVL.